This T cell receptor beta chain comes out of a study of blood T cell repertoires in COVID-19. Study at large: Samples taken during acute and convalescent COVID-19 were collected in the United States, Italy and Spain. PBMCs, B-cell-depleted T cells, or T cells were the source of the cDNA or gDNA that made up the material.

The repertoire was sequenced with immunoSEQ multiplex PCR; TCRdb's copy has only in-frame clones and lacks some. The sample lists 90,000 to 100,000 clones; approximately 88% were seen once. The CDR3 length is 13 residues. The V end lost 8 bases, the J end lost 5 bases, and 15 bases lay between the germline ends. From germline, CDR1 is SNHLY and CDR2 FYNNEI. The sequenced material came from peripheral blood. V usage is TRBV2 and J usage is TRBJ2-5; D is perhaps TRBD2 (5 bases). This clonotype originated in a woman aged 55-69 years with acute or convalescent COVID-19. Written as DNA, the CDR3 is TGTGCCAGCCAAAGCGGAATAGCCGAGACCCAGTACTTC. Translated: CASQSGIAETQYF.